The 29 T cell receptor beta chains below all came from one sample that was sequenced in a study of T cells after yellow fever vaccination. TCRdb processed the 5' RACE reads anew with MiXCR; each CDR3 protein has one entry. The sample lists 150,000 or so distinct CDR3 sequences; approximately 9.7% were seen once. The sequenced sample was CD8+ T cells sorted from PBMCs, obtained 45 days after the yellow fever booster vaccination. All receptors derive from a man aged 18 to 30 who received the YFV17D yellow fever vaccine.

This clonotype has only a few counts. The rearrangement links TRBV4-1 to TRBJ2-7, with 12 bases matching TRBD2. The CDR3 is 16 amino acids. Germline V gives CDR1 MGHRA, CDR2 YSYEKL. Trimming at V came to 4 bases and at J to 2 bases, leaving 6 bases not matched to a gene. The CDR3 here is CASSLRSSGGAYEQYF. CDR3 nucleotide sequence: TGCGCCAGCAGCCTCCGCTCTAGCGGGGGGGCCTACGAGCAGTACTTC.

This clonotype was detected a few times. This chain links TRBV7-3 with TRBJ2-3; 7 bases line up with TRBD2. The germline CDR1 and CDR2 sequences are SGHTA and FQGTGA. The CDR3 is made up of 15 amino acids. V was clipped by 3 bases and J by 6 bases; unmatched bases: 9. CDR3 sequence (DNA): TGTGCCAGCAGCTTTGGGGGGGAGCCGGGCGATACGCAGTATTTT. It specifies CASSFGGEPGDTQYF. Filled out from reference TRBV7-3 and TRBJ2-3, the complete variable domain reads GAGVSQTPSNKVTEKGKYVELRCDPISGHTALYWYRQSLGQGPEFLIYFQGTGAADDSGLPNDRFFAVRPEGSVSTLKIQRTERGDSAVYLCASSFGGEPGDTQYFGPGTRLTVL.

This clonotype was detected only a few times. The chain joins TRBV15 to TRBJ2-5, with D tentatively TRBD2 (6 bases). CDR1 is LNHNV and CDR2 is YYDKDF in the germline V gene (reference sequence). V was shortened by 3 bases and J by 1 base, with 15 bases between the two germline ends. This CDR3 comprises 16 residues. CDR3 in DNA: TGTGCCACCAGCAGCGATACCCGGGACTCCCAAGAGACCCAGTACTTC. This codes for CATSSDTRDSQETQYF.

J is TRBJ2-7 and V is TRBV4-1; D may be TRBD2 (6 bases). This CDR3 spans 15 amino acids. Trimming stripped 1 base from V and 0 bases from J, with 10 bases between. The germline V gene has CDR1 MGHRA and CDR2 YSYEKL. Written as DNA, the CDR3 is TGCGCCAGCAGCCAAGTGGAGGGAAGCTCCTACGAGCAGTACGTC. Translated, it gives CASSQVEGSSYEQYV.

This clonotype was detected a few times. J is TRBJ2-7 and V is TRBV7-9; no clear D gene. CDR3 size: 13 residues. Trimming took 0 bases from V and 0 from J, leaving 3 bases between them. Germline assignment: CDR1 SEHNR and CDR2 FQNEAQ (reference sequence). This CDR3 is CASSLASSYEQYF. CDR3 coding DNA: TGTGCCAGCAGCTTAGCATCCTCCTACGAGCAGTACTTC.

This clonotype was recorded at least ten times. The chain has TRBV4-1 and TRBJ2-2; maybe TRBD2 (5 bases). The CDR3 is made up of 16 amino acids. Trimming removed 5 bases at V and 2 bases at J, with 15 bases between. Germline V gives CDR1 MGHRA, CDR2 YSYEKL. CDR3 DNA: TGCGCCAGCAGCGCGCACGACGGGATTAACACCGGGGAGCTGTTTTTT. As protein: CASSAHDGINTGELFF.

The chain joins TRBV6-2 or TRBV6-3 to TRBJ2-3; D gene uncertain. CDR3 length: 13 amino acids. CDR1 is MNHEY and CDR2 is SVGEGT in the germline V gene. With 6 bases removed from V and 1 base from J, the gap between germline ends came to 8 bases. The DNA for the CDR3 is TGTGCCAGCAGCCCCGCAGGCACAGATACGCAGTATTTT. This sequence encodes CASSPAGTDTQYF.

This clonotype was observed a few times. DNA of the CDR3: TGTGCCAGCAGCCCGTTCCCGGACAGGGCCCCTGAAGCTTTCTTT. Translation: CASSPFPDRAPEAFF. This chain connects TRBV7-2 to TRBJ1-1; 8 bases match TRBD1. J lost 6 bases, V lost 5 bases, and 11 bases had no gene match. The length of the CDR3 is 15 residues. From germline, CDR1 is SGHTA and CDR2 FQGNSA.

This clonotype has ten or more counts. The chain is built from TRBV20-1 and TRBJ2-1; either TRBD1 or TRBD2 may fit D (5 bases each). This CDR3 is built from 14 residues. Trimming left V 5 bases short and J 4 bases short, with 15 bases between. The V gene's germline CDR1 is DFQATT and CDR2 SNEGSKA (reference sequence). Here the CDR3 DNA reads TGCAGTGCTCGGAGATTCGGGGCTTACAATGAGCAGTTCTTC. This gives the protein CSARRFGAYNEQFF.

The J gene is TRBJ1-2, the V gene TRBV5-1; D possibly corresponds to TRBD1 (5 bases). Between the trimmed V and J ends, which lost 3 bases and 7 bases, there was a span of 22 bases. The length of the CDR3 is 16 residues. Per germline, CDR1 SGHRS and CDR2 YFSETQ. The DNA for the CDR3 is TGCGCCAGCAGCTCCCTGGGGGACCAAGGGCCCCTTGGCTACACCTTC. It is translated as CASSSLGDQGPLGYTF.

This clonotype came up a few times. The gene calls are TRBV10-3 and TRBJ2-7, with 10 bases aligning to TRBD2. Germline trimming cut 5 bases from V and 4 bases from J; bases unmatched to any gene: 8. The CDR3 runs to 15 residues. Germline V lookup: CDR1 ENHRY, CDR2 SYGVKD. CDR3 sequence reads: CAISRGTSVTYEQYV. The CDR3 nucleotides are TGTGCCATCAGTCGCGGGACTAGCGTTACGTACGAGCAGTACGTC.

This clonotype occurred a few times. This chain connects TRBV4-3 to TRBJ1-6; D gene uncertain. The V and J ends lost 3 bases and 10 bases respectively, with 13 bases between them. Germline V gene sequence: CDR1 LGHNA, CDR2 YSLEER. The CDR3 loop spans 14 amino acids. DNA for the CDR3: TGCGCCAGCAGCCAGGGCCGACCGAGCTCACCCCTCCACTTT. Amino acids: CASSQGRPSSPLHF.

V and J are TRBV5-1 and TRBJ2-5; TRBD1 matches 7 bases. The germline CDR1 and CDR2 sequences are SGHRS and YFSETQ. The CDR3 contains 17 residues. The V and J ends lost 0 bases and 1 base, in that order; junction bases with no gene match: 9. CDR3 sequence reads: CASSLGPGQSSQETQYF. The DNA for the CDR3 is TGCGCCAGCAGCTTGGGTCCGGGACAGAGCTCCCAAGAGACCCAGTACTTC.

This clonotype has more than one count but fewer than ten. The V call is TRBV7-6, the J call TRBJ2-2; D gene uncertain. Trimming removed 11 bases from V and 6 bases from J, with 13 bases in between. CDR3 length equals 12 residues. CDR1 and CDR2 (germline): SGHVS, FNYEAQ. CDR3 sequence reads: CASRAGAGELFF. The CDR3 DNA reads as TGTGCCTCAAGGGCTGGAGCCGGGGAGCTGTTTTTT.

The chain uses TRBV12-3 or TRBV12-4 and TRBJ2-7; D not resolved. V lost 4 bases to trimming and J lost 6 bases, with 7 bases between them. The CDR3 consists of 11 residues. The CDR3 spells CASSSNLEQYF. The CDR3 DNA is TGTGCCAGCAGTTCAAACCTCGAGCAGTACTTC.

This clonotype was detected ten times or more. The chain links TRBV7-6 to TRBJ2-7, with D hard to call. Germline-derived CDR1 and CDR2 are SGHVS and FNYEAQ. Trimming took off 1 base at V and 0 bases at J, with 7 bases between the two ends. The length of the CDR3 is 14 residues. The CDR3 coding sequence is TGTGCCAGCAGCTTAGGAGCGATCTCCTACGAGCAGTACGTC. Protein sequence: CASSLGAISYEQYV.

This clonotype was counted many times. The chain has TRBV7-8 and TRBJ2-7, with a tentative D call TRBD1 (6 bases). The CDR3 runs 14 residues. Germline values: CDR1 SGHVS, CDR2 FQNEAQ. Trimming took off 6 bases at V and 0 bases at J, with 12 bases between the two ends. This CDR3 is CASRDQQGSYEQYF. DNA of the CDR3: TGTGCCAGCAGAGACCAACAGGGCTCCTACGAGCAGTACTTC.

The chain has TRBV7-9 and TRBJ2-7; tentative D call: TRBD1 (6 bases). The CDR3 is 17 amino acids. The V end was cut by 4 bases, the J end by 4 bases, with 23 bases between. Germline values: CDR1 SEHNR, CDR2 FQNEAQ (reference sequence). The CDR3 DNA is TGTGCCAGCAGCTCGATCAGAACCCGGGACAAAGGGTACGAGCAGTACGTC. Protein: CASSSIRTRDKGYEQYV.

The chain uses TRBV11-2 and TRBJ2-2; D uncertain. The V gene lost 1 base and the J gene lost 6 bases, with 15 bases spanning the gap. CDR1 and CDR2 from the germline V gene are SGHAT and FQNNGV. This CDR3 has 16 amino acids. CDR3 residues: CASSLVGGAGPGELFF. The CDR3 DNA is TGTGCCAGCAGCTTAGTTGGCGGAGCCGGGCCCGGGGAGCTGTTTTTT.

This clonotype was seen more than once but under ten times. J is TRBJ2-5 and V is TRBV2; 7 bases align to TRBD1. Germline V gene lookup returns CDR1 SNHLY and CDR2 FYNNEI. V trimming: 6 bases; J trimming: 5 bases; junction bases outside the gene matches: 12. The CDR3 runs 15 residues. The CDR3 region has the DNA TGTGCCAGCAGAGATCCGACAGGGTTGATCGAGACCCAGTACTTC. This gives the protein CASRDPTGLIETQYF.

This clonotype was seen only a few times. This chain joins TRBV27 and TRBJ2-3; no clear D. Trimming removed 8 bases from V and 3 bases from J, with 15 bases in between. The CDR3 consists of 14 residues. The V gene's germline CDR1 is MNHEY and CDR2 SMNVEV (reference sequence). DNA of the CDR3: TGTGCCAGCCGACACCCCACGTGGACAGATACGCAGTATTTT. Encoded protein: CASRHPTWTDTQYF.

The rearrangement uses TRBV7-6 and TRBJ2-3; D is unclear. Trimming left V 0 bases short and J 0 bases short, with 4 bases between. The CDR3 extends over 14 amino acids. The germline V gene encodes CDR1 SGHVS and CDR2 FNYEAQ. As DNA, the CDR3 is TGTGCCAGCAGCTTAGCGAGGAGCACAGATACGCAGTATTTT. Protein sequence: CASSLARSTDTQYF.

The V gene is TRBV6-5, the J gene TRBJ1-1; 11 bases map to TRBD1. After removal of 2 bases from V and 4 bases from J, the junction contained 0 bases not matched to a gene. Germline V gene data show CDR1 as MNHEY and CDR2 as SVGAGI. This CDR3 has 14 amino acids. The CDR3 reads CASSYGTGGTEAFF. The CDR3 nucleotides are TGTGCCAGCAGTTACGGGACAGGGGGCACTGAAGCTTTCTTT.

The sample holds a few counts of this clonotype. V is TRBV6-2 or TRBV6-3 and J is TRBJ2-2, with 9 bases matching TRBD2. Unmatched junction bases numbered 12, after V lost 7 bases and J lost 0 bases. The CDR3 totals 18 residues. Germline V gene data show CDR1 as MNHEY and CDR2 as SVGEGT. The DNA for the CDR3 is TGTGCCAGCACCACCCGGCTAGCGGGGCATCCGAACACCGGGGAGCTGTTTTTT. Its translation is CASTTRLAGHPNTGELFF.

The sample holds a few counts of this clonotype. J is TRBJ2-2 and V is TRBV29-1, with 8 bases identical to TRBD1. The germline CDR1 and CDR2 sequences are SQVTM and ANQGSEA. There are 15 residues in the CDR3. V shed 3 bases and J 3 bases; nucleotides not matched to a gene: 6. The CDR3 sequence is CSVDLARGHTGELFF. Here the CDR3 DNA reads TGCAGCGTTGACCTGGCCAGGGGGCACACCGGGGAGCTGTTTTTT.

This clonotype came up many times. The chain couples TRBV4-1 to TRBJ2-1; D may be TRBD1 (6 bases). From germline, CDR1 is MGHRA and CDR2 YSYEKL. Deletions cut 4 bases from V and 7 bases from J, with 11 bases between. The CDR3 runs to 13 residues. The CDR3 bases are TGCGCCAGCAGCCCACAGGGTTTGAATGAGCAGTTCTTC. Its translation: CASSPQGLNEQFF.

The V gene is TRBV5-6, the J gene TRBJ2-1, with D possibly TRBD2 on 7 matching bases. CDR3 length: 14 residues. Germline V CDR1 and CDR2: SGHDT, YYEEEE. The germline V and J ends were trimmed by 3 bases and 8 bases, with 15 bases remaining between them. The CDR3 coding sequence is TGTGCCAGCAGCTCTTGGGGGGGGCCCTATGAGCAGTTCTTC. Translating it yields CASSSWGGPYEQFF.

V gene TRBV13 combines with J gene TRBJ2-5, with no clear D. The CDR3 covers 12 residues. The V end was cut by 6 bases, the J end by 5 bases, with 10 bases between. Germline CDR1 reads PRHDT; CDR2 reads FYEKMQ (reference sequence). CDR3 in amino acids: CASSSTAETQYF. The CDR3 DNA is TGTGCCAGCAGTTCCACTGCGGAGACCCAGTACTTC.

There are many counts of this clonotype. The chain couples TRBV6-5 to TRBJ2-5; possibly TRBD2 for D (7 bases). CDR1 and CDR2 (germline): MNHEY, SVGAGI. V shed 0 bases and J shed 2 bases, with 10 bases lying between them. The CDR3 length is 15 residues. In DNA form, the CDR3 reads TGTGCCAGCAGTTACTCCGGGGGGCTGCAAGAGACCCAGTACTTC. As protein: CASSYSGGLQETQYF.